This T cell receptor (beta chain) was obtained from a study of CD8 T cells in ankylosing spondylitis. Study-level findings and limits: Relatively rare in peripheral blood, disease-linked clones were also CD8+. Reportedly, matched ankylosing spondylitis synovial fluid was significantly enriched for disease-linked clones.

MiXCR, applied by TCRdb to the 5' RACE reads, yields one record per CDR3 protein. The sample has over 25,000 distinct CDR3 sequences; 12% to 15% are singletons. This clonotype was detected only a few times. Its antigen is unknown. With 0 bases removed from V and 0 bases from J, the gap between germline ends came to 6 bases. This CDR3 is built from 14 residues. Per the germline V gene, CDR1 is SGDLS and CDR2 is YYNGEE. What was sequenced was blood. The clonotype originates from a male donor with ankylosing spondylitis or in good health (not recorded which). The V gene is TRBV9, the J gene TRBJ2-5; D remains ambiguous. The CDR3 coding sequence is TGTGCCAGCAGCGTAGGCCGAAACCAAGAGACCCAGTACTTC. This gives the protein CASSVGRNQETQYF.